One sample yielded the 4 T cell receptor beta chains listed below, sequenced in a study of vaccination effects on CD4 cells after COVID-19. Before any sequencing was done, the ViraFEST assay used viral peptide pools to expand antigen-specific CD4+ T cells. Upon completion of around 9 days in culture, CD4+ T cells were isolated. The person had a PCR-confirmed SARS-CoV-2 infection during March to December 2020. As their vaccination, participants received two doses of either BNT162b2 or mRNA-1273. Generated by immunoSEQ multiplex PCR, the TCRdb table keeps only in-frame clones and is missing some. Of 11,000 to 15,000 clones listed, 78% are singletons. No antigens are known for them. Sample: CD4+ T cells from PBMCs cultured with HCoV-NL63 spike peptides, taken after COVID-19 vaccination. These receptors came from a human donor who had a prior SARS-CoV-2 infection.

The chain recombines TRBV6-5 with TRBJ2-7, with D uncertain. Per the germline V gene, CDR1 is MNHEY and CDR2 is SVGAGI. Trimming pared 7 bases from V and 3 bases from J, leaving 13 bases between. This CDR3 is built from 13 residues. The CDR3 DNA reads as TGTGCCAGCACCCACTCGGGTCGCTACGAGCAGTACTTC. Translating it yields CASTHSGRYEQYF.

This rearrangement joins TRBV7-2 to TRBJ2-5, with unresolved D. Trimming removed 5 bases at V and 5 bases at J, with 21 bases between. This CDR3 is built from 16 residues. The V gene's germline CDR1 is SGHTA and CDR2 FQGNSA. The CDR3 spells CASSGSGPRTSETQYF. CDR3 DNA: TGTGCCAGCAGCGGGTCCGGGCCTCGCACCTCGGAGACCCAGTACTTC.

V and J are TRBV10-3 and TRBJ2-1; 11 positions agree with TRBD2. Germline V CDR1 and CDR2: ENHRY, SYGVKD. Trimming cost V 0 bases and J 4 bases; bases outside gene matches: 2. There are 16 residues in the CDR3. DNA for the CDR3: TGTGCCATCAGTGAGTCTAGCGGGGGGGTTTACAATGAGCAGTTCTTC. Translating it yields CAISESSGGVYNEQFF.

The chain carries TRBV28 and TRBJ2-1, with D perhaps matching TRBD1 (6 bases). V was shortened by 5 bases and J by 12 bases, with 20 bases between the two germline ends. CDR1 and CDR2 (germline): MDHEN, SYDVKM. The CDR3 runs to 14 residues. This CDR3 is CASSPFNRDLRQFF. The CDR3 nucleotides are TGTGCCAGCAGTCCTTTTAACAGGGACCTACGGCAGTTCTTC.